Listed below are T cell receptor beta chains from one sample, sequenced in a study of blood T cell repertoires in COVID-19. Generated by immunoSEQ multiplex PCR, the TCRdb table keeps only in-frame clones and is missing some. The repertoire holds about 200,000 clones, with over 80% as singletons. Sequencing used peripheral blood. The origin of the receptors is a man between 60 and 75 years old with COVID-19, enrolled during active disease. CDR3s include the opening cysteine and the closing phenylalanine or tryptophan. D genes are given only for firm matches.

CDR3 length	V gene	J gene	D gene	CDR3 protein	CDR3 DNA
12	TRBV2	TRBJ2-7	-	CASSEGFYEQYF	TGTGCCAGCAGCGAGGGATTTTACGAGCAGTACTTC
15	TRBV2	TRBJ2-7	-	CASSEAQGGAYEQYF	TGTGCCAGCAGTGAAGCGCAAGGGGGGGCCTACGAGCAGTACTTC
17	TRBV7-2	TRBJ2-1	TRBD1	CASSLGTYRGRGDEQFF	TGTGCCAGCAGCCTCGGGACCTACAGGGGGAGAGGCGATGAGCAGTTCTTC
19	TRBV4-1	TRBJ2-3	TRBD2	CASSQEWRLAGLWGDTQYF	TGCGCCAGCAGCCAAGAATGGCGTCTAGCGGGTCTTTGGGGAGATACGCAGTATTTT
14	TRBV5-4	TRBJ1-1	-	CASSFGGMNTEAFF	TGTGCCAGCAGCTTCGGGGGGATGAACACTGAAGCTTTCTTT
14	TRBV11-2	TRBJ1-2	TRBD1	CASSFAWDSYGYTF	TGTGCCAGCAGCTTCGCTTGGGACAGCTATGGCTACACCTTC
13	TRBV15	TRBJ1-3	-	CATTGGFGNTIYF	TGTGCCACCACGGGGGGTTTTGGAAACACCATATATTTT
13	TRBV19	TRBJ2-1	-	CASNGAKSNEQFF	TGTGCCAGTAATGGGGCAAAGTCGAATGAGCAGTTCTTC
12	TRBV9	TRBJ1-4	-	CASSSPGEKLFF	TGTGCCAGCAGCTCCCCAGGTGAAAAACTGTTTTTT
15	TRBV11-3	TRBJ2-3	-	CASSSHGGRADTQYF	TGTGCCAGCAGCTCCCACGGGGGGCGGGCAGATACGCAGTATTTT
13	TRBV5-5	TRBJ1-1	-	CASSFGRGTEAFF	TGTGCCAGCAGCTTTGGCAGGGGCACTGAAGCTTTCTTT
14	TRBV6-2/TRBV6-3	TRBJ2-2	TRBD1	CASSLGQGSGELFF	TGTGCCAGCAGTTTGGGACAGGGGAGCGGGGAGCTGTTTTTT
15	TRBV19	TRBJ2-7	TRBD2	CASKLAGDLSYEQYF	TGTGCCAGTAAACTAGCGGGGGACCTCTCCTACGAGCAGTACTTC
15	TRBV28	TRBJ2-7	TRBD2	CASSLSSGRAYEQYF	TGTGCCAGCAGTCTCTCTAGCGGGAGAGCCTACGAGCAGTACTTC
15	TRBV5-1	TRBJ1-2	TRBD1	CASSLGQGESGGYTF	TGCGCCAGCAGCTTGGGACAGGGGGAGTCGGGAGGCTACACCTTC
15	TRBV28	TRBJ1-2	-	CASSLGGAGINGYTF	TGTGCCAGCAGTTTAGGGGGGGCAGGGATAAATGGCTACACCTTC